These 13 T cell receptor beta chains originate from one sample sequenced in a study of tumor-infiltrating lymphocytes in localized non-small cell lung cancer. The data were produced by immunoSEQ multiplex PCR, yet TCRdb's version contains in-frame clones alone and is incomplete. The sample carries 9,500 to 15,000 clones, more than 60% recorded once. The sample taken for sequencing was lung tumor tissue. These receptors were obtained from a human donor with non-small cell lung cancer.

V is TRBV29-1 and J is TRBJ1-4, with D unresolved. Trimming took off 4 bases at V and 4 bases at J, with 16 bases between the two ends. Germline V gene data show CDR1 as SQVTM and CDR2 as ANQGSEA. This CDR3 comprises 15 residues. CDR3 loop: CSVVGRASGNEKLFF. The CDR3 DNA reads TGCAGCGTTGTAGGCCGTGCGTCGGGTAATGAAAAACTGTTTTTT.

The chain recombines TRBV7-8 with TRBJ2-5; 7 nucleotides align to TRBD2. Germline assignment: CDR1 SGHVS and CDR2 FQNEAQ. CDR3 size: 16 residues. V trimming: 0 bases; J trimming: 5 bases; junction bases outside the gene matches: 9. Here the CDR3 DNA reads TGTGCCAGCAGCTTAGCCCGGGGCGGGAGTGGTGAGACCCAGTACTTC. Its protein is CASSLARGGSGETQYF.

V gene TRBV10-3 combines with J gene TRBJ1-1; a possible D gene is TRBD1 (5 bases). Trimming shortened V by 4 bases and J by 0 bases, and 12 bases separated the two germline ends. The CDR3 runs to 15 residues. Germline V CDR1 and CDR2: ENHRY, SYGVKD. The CDR3: CAISATTDLNTEAFF. Here the CDR3 DNA reads TGTGCCATCAGTGCCACGACAGATCTGAACACTGAAGCTTTCTTT.

The rearrangement links TRBV10-2 to TRBJ1-5, with no clear D. V shed 0 bases and J shed 2 bases, with 8 bases lying between them. CDR1 is WSHSY, CDR2 SAAADI, per germline. The CDR3 is made up of 15 amino acids. The CDR3 spells CASSESSAGNQPQHF. The CDR3 DNA sequence: TGCGCCAGCAGTGAGTCGTCTGCTGGCAATCAGCCCCAGCATTTT.

V is TRBV27 and J is TRBJ1-4, with a weak D call TRBD1 (5 bases). Trimming stripped 2 bases from V and 5 bases from J, with 9 bases between. The V gene's germline CDR1 is MNHEY and CDR2 SMNVEV (reference sequence). The CDR3 spans 14 residues. CDR3 amino acids: CASSLRGENEKLFF. CDR3 DNA: TGTGCCAGCAGTTTACGGGGCGAGAATGAAAAACTGTTTTTT.

The rearrangement uses TRBV9 and TRBJ2-1; 9 nucleotides match TRBD2. The CDR3 contains 16 residues. In germline, CDR1 is SGDLS, CDR2 YYNGEE. Trimming at V came to 7 bases and at J to 6 bases, leaving 14 bases not matched to a gene. CDR3 in DNA: TGTGCCAGCGGCAGTTGGGGCGGGGGGGAAAGCAATGAGCAGTTCTTC. Its protein product is CASGSWGGGESNEQFF.

This clone was seen a handful of times. The chain links TRBV5-4 to TRBJ2-1; a possible D gene is TRBD1 (6 bases). V was trimmed by 10 bases and J by 1 base, leaving 9 bases between them. CDR3 length equals 12 residues. Germline V gene data show CDR1 as SGHNT and CDR2 as YYREEE (reference sequence). The CDR3, as DNA: TGTGCCGTACAGGGATCCTACAATGAGCAGTTCTTC. It is translated as CAVQGSYNEQFF.

V is TRBV5-6 and J is TRBJ2-3, with TRBD2 matching 10 bases. CDR1 is SGHDT, CDR2 YYEEEE, per germline. The CDR3 spans 17 residues. V gave up 3 bases and J gave up 0 bases; unmatched junction bases: 7. In DNA form, the CDR3 reads TGTGCCAGCAGCTATCCGGGACTAGCGTCTAGCACAGATACGCAGTATTTT. Its translation is CASSYPGLASSTDTQYF. The variable domain in full, completed from reference TRBV5-6 and TRBJ2-3, reads DAGVTQSPTHLIKTRGQQVTLRCSPKSGHDTVSWYQQALGQGPQFIFQYYEEEERQRGNFPDRFSGHQFPNYSSELNVNALLLGDSALYLCASSYPGLASSTDTQYFGPGTRLTVL.

The chain joins TRBV12-5 to TRBJ1-4, with D possibly TRBD1 on 5 matching bases. V was pared by 11 bases and J by 5 bases, with 18 bases between. Germline CDR1 reads LGHNT; CDR2 reads FRNRAP. CDR3 length equals 14 residues. The CDR3 region has the DNA TGTGCTTCTACGGCCGGGGCCCAAAATGAAAAACTGTTTTTT. Translating gives CASTAGAQNEKLFF.

A single count supports this clone. The chain links TRBV29-1 to TRBJ2-3; D possibly corresponds to TRBD2 (6 bases). The germline V and J ends were trimmed by 6 bases and 6 bases, with 16 bases remaining between them. The CDR3 has 13 residues. The germline V gene has CDR1 SQVTM and CDR2 ANQGSEA. This CDR3 is CSVRGGAQDTQYF. The CDR3 nucleotides are TGCAGCGTGAGGGGAGGCGCACAGGATACGCAGTATTTT.

V usage is TRBV18 and J usage is TRBJ1-1; D uncertain. V lost 6 bases, J lost 1 base, and 18 bases lay in between. From germline, CDR1 is KGHSH and CDR2 LQKENI. The CDR3 totals 16 residues. CDR3 amino acids: CASSPVGGQANTEAFF. DNA for the CDR3: TGTGCCAGCTCGCCAGTCGGTGGGCAGGCGAACACTGAAGCTTTCTTT. The complete variable domain, with remaining parts taken from reference TRBV18 and TRBJ1-1, reads NAGVMQNPRHLVRRRGQEARLRCSPMKGHSHVYWYRQLPEEGLKFMVYLQKENIIDESGMPKERFSAEFPKEGPSILRIQQVVRGDSAAYFCASSPVGGQANTEAFFGQGTRLTVV.

This clone was counted only a few times. The J gene is TRBJ2-2, the V gene TRBV6-6; D is uncertain. The CDR3 covers 14 residues. Trimming pared 4 bases from V and 1 base from J, leaving 7 bases between. In germline, CDR1 is MNHNY, CDR2 SVGAGI (reference sequence). This CDR3 is CASSFTMNTGELFF. CDR3 sequence (DNA): TGTGCCAGCAGTTTTACTATGAACACCGGGGAGCTGTTTTTT.

This chain connects TRBV27 to TRBJ2-5, with D perhaps assigned TRBD1 or TRBD2 (5 bases each). Germline V gene lookup returns CDR1 MNHEY and CDR2 SMNVEV (reference sequence). Trimming removed 5 bases from V and 5 bases from J, with 15 bases in between. The length of the CDR3 is 14 residues. CDR3 sequence: CASSRLGVRETQYF. CDR3 nucleotide sequence: TGTGCCAGCAGTCGATTGGGGGTTAGGGAGACCCAGTACTTC.